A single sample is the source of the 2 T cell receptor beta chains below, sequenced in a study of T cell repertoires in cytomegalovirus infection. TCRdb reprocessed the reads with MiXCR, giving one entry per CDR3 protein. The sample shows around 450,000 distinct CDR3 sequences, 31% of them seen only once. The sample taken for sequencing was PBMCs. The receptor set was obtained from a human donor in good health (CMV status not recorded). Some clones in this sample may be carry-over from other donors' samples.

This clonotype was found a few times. Written as DNA, the CDR3 is TGTGCCAGCAGTTTGGATGGGGTTGGACACTACACCTTC. Translated, it gives CASSLDGVGHYTF. The rearrangement uses TRBV28 and TRBJ1-2; D may be TRBD1 (5 bases). Trimming shortened V by 3 bases and J by 10 bases, and 15 bases separated the two germline ends. This CDR3 comprises 13 residues. CDR1 and CDR2 from the germline V gene are MDHEN and SYDVKM.

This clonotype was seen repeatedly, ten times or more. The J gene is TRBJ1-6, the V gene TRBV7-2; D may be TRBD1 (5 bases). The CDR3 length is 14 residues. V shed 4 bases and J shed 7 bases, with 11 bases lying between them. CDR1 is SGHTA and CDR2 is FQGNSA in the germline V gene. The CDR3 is CASSSHRINSPLHF. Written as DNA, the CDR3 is TGTGCCAGCAGCTCCCACAGGATAAATTCACCCCTCCACTTT.